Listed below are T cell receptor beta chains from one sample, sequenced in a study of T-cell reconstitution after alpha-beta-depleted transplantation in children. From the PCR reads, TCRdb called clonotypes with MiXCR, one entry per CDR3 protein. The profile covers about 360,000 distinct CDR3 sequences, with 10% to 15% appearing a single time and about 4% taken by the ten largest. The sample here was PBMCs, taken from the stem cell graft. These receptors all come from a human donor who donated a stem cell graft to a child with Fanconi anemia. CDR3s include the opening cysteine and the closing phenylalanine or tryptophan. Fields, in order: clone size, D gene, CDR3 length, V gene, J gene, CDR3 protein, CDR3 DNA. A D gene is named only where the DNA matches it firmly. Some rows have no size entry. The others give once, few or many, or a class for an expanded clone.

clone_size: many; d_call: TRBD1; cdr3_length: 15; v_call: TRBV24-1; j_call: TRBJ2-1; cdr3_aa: CATAEWDSSYNEQFF; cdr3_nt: TGTGCCACCGCCGAATGGGACAGCTCCTACAATGAGCAGTTCTTC
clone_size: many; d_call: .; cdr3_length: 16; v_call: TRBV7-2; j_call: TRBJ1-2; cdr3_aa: CASSLASGGVNYGYTF; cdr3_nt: TGTGCCAGCAGCTTAGCGTCGGGGGGAGTTAACTATGGCTACACCTTC
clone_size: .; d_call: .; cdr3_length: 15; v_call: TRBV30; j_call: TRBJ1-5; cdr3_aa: CAWSVDRSLRQPQHF; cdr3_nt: TGTGCCTGGAGCGTGGATAGATCTTTGAGACAGCCCCAGCATTTT
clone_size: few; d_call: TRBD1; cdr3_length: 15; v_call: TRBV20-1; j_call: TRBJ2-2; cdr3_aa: CSAPNRGQKTGELFF; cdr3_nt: TGCAGTGCTCCCAACAGGGGGCAAAAAACCGGGGAGCTGTTTTTT
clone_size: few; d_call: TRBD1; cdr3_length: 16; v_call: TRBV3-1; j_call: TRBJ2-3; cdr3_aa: CASSSRQGALTDTQYF; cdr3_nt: TGTGCCAGCAGCTCCCGACAGGGGGCCCTCACAGATACGCAGTATTTT
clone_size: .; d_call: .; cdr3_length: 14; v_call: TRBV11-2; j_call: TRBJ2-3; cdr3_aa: CASSSVYRVDTQYF; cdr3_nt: TGTGCCAGCAGCTCCGTCTACAGGGTAGATACGCAGTATTTT
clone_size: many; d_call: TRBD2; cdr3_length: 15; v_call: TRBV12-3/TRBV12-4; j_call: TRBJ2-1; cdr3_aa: CASSLSSSGGGEQFF; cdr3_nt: TGTGCCAGCAGTTTAAGTTCTAGCGGGGGGGGTGAGCAGTTCTTC
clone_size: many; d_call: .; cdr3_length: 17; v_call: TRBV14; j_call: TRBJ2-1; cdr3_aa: CASSPSQGLSPSNEQFF; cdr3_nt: TGTGCCAGCAGCCCCAGTCAGGGGCTTTCCCCTTCCAATGAGCAGTTCTTC
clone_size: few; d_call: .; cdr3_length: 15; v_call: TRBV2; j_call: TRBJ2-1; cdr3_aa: CASSEKAGFIDEQFF; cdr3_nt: TGTGCCAGCAGTGAAAAGGCGGGGTTCATCGATGAGCAGTTCTTC
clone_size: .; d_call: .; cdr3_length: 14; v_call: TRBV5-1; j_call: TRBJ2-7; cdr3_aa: CASRGVTSQDEQYF; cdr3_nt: TGCGCCAGCCGAGGCGTAACCTCACAGGACGAGCAGTACTTC
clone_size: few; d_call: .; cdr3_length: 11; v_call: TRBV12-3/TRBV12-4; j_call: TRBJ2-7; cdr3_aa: CASRTGYEQYF; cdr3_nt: TGTGCCAGCAGGACAGGCTACGAGCAGTACTTC
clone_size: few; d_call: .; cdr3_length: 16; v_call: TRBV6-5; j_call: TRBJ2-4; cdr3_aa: CASSYRKGVAKNIQYF; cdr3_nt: TGTGCCAGCAGTTACCGTAAGGGGGTGGCCAAAAACATTCAGTACTTC
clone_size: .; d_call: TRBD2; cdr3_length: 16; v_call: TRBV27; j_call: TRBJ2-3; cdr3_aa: CASSSRLADPTDTQYF; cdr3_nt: TGTGCCAGCAGTTCCCGACTAGCGGACCCCACAGATACGCAGTATTTT
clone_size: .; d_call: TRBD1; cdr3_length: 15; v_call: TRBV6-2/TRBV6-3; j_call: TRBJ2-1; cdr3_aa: CASRLGQGAGNEQFF; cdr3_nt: TGTGCCAGCAGACTAGGACAGGGGGCGGGAAATGAGCAGTTCTTC
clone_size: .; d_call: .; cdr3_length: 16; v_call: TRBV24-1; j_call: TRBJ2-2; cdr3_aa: CATSDYNGELAGELFF; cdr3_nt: TGTGCCACCAGTGATTACAACGGAGAATTGGCCGGGGAGCTGTTTTTT
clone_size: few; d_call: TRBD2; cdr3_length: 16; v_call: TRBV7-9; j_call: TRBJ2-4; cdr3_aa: CASSPGGASGSDIQYF; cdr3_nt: TGTGCCAGCAGCCCGGGGGGGGCTAGCGGGAGTGACATTCAGTACTTC
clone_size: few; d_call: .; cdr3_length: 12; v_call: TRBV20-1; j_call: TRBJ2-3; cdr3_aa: CSARLPTDTQYF; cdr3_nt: TGCAGTGCTAGACTACCCACAGATACGCAGTATTTT
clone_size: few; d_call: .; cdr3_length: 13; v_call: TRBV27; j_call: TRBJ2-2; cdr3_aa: CASSIYRDNKLFF; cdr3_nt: TGTGCCAGCAGTATCTACCGGGACAACAAGCTGTTTTTT
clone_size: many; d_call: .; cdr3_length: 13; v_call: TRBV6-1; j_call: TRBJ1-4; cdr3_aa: CASRDRSIEKLFF; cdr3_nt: TGTGCCAGCAGGGACAGATCAATTGAAAAACTGTTTTTT
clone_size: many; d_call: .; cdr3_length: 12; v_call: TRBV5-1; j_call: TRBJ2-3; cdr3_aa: CASSLGQNTQYF; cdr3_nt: TGCGCCAGCAGCTTGGGGCAGAATACGCAGTATTTT
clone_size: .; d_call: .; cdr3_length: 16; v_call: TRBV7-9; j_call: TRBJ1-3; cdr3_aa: CASSFNPSSSGNTIYF; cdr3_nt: TGTGCCAGCAGCTTCAATCCCTCAAGCTCTGGAAACACCATATATTTT
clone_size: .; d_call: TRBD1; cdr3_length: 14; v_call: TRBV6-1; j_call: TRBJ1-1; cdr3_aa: CASSATGGGTEPFF; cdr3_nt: TGTGCCAGCTCAGCCACAGGGGGCGGCACTGAACCTTTCTTT
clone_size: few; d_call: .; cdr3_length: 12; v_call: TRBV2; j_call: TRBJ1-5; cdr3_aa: CASSDSNRPQHF; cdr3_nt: TGTGCCAGCAGTGACTCGAATCGGCCCCAGCATTTT
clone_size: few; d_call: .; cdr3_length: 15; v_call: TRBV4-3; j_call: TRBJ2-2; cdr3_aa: CASSPRSVHTGELFF; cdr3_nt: TGCGCCAGCAGCCCCCGTAGCGTGCACACCGGGGAGCTGTTTTTT
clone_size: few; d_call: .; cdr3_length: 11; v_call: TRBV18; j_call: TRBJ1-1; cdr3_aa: CASSAHTEAFF; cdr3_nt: TGTGCCAGCTCAGCTCACACTGAAGCTTTCTTT
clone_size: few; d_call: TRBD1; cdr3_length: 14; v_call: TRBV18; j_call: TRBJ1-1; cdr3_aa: CASSRQGGGAEAFF; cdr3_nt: TGTGCCAGCTCACGACAGGGAGGAGGAGCTGAAGCTTTCTTT
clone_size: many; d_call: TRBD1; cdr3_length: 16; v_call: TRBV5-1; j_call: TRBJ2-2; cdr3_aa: CASSFQGTENTGELFF; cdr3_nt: TGCGCCAGCAGCTTTCAAGGGACAGAAAACACCGGGGAGCTGTTTTTT
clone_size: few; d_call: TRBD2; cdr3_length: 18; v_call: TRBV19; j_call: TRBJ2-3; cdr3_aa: CASSMKGGGAPNTDTQYF; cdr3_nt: TGTGCCAGTAGTATGAAAGGCGGGGGGGCTCCCAACACAGATACGCAGTATTTT
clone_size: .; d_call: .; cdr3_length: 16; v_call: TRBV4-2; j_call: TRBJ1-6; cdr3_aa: CASSQGTDIQGTPLHF; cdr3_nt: TGTGCCAGCAGCCAAGGCACGGACATCCAAGGGACACCCCTCCACTTT